This T cell receptor (beta chain) was retrieved from a study of tumor-infiltrating lymphocytes in primary liver carcinoma. Co-extracted RNA and DNA came from approximately 20-30 mg of unsorted bulk tissue. There are 18 residues in the CDR3. Trimming at V came to 3 bases and at J to 9 bases, leaving 16 bases not matched to a gene. Looked up from germline, CDR1 is MDHEN and CDR2 is SYDVKM. Researchers generated TCR beta cDNA from 500 ng of total RNA, relying on a constant-region primer. ARM-PCR was slightly modified, and three nested multiplex PCR rounds with it gave rise to the TCR beta libraries. A C-beta reverse primer and TRBV1-TRBV30 forward primers served in each of the first two PCR rounds, at about 9 cycles apiece. TCRdb re-called the multiplex PCR reads through MiXCR, storing one row per CDR3 protein. There are over 75,000 distinct CDR3 sequences in the sample; about 70% occur only once, and under 30% lies in the top ten.

This chain uses TRBV28 with TRBJ2-7, with 14 bases lining up with TRBD2. Sequencing input: tumor-adjacent normal liver tissue. This sequence was found in a man between 35 and 55 years old with primary liver carcinoma and hepatitis B virus infection. The DNA of the CDR3 is TGTGCCAGCAGTTTTGGGGACCACCGGACTAGCGGGAGGAGGAGGCAGTACTTC. It translates to CASSFGDHRTSGRRRQYF.